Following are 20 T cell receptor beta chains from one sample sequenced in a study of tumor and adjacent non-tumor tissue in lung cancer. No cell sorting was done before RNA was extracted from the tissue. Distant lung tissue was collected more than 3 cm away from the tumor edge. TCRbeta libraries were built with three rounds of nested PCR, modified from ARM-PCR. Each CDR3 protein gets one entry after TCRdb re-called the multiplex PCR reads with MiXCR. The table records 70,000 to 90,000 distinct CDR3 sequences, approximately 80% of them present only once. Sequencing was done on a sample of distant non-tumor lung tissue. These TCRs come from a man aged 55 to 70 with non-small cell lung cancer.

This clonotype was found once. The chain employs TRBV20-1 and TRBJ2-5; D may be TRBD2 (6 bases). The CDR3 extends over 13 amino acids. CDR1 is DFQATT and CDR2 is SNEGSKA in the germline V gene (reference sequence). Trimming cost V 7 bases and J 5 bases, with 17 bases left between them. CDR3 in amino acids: CSVAGTSGETQYF. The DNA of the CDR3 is TGCAGTGTTGCGGGAACTAGTGGCGAGACCCAGTACTTC.

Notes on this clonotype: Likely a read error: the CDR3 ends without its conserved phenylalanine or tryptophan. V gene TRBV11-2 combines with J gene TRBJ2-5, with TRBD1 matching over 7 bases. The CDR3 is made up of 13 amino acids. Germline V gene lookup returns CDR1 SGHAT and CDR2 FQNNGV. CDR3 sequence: CASSPTGEDTQYL. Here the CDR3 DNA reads TGTGCCAGCAGCCCCACAGGGGAAGATACCCAGTACCTC.

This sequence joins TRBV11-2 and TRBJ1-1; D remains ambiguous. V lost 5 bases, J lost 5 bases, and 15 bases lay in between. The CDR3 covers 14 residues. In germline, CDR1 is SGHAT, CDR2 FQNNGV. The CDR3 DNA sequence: TGTGCCAGCAGCGTGGGAGGGCCTCGAACTGAAGCTTTCTTT. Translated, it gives CASSVGGPRTEAFF.

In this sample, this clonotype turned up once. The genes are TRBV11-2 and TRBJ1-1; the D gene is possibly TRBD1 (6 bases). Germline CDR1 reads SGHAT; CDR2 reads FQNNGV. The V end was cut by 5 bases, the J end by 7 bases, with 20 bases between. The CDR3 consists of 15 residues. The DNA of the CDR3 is TGTGCCAGCAGCCATTTCCAGGAGGGGGACATTGAAGCTTTCTTT. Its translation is CASSHFQEGDIEAFF.

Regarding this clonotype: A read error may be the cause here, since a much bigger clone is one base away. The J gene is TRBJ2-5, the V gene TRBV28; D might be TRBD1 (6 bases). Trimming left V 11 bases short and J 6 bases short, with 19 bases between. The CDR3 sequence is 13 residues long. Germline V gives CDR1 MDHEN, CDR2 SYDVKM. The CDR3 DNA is TGTGCCGGGGGCTACAGAGTAGGAAAGACCCAGTACTTC. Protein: CAGGYRVGKTQYF.

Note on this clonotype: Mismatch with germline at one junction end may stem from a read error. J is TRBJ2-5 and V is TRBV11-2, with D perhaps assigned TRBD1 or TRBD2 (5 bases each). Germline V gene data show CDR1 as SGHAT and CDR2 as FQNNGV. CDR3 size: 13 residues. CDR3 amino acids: CTSSSRGEEIQYF. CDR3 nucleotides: TGTACCAGCAGCTCTAGAGGGGAAGAGATTCAGTACTTC.

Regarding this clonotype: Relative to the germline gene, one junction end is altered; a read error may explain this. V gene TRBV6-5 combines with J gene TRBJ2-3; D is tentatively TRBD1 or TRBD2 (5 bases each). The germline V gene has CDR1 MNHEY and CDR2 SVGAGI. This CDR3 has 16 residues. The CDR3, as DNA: TGTGCCAGCATTCGGGACCCCCTGTCTGGCACAGATACGCAGTACTTT. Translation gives CASIRDPLSGTDTQYF.

As DNA, the CDR3 is TGCGCCAGCAGCAAGGCCCCTGGGAGCACAGATACGCAGTATTTT. Amino acid sequence: CASSKAPGSTDTQYF. The rearrangement uses TRBV5-1 and TRBJ2-3; D ambiguous. Germline V gene data show CDR1 as SGHRS and CDR2 as YFSETQ. This CDR3 comprises 15 residues. Trimming shortened V by 4 bases and J by 0 bases, and 12 bases separated the two germline ends.

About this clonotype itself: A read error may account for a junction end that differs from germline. The CDR3 bases are TGCGCCAGCTGTGACAGGGAAGGTTCACCCCTCCACTTC. This translates into CASCDREGSPLHF. The chain employs TRBV4-1 and TRBJ1-6; 7 bases are shared with TRBD1. This CDR3 comprises 13 residues. From germline, CDR1 is MGHRA and CDR2 YSYEKL.

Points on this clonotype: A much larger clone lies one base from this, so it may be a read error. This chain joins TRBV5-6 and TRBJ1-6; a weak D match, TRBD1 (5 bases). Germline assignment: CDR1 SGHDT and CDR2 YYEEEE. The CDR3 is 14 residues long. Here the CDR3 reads CPSSLTTASSPLHF. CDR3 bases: TGTCCCAGCAGCTTGACGACAGCCAGTTCACCCCTCCACTTT.

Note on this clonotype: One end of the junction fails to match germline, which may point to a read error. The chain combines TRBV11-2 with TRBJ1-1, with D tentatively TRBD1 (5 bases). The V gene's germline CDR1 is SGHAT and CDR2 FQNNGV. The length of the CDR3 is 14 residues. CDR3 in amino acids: CAISLVRRGSEAFF. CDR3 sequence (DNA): TGTGCCATCAGCCTAGTCCGGAGGGGCTCTGAAGCTTTCTTT.

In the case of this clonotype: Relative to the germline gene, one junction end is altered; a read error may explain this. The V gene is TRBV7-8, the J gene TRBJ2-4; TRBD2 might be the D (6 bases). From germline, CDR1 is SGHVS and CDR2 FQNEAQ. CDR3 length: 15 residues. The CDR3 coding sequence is TGTGCCAGCAGTGGAGGGTATAAGGGCAAAAACTTTCAGTACTTC. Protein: CASSGGYKGKNFQYF.

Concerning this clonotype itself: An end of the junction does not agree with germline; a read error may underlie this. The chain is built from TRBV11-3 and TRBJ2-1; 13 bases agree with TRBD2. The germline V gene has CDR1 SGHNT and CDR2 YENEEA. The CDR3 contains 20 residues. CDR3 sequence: CTSSLHPGTSGASSYNEQLF. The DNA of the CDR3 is TGTACCAGCAGCTTACACCCCGGGACTAGCGGGGCAAGCTCCTACAATGAGCAGTTGTTC. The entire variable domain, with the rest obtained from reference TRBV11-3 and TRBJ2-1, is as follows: EAGVVQSPRYKIIEKKQPVAFWCNPISGHNTLYWYLQNLGQGPELLIRYENEEAVDDSQLPKDRFSAERLKGVDSTLKIQPAELGDSAVYLCTSSLHPGTSGASSYNEQLFGPGTRLTVL.

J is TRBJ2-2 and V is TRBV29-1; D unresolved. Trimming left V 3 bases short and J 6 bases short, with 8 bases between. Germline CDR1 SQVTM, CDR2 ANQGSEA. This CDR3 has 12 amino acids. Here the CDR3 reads CSVERHSGELFF. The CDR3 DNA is TGCAGCGTTGAGCGTCATTCCGGGGAGCTGTTTTTT.

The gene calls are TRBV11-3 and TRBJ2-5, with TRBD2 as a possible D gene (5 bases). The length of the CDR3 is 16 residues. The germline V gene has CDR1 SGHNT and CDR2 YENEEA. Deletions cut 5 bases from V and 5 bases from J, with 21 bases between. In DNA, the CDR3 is TGTGCCAGCAGCCCGGCGGGCTGGGCATCGCGTGAGACCCAGTACTTC. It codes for CASSPAGWASRETQYF. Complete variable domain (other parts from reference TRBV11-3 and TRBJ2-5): EAGVVQSPRYKIIEKKQPVAFWCNPISGHNTLYWYLQNLGQGPELLIRYENEEAVDDSQLPKDRFSAERLKGVDSTLKIQPAELGDSAVYLCASSPAGWASRETQYFGPGTRLLVL.

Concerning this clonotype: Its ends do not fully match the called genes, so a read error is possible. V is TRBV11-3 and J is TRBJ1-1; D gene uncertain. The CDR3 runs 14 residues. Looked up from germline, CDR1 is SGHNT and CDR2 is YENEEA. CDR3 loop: CASGSHGWQTDAFF. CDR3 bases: TGTGCCAGCGGCTCGCACGGATGGCAGACTGACGCTTTCTTT.

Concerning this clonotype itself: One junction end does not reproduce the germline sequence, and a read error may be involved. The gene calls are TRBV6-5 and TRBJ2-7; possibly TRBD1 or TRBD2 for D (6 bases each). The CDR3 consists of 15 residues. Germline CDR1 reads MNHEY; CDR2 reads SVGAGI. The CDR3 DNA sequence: TGTGCCAGCGGCAAGGGGGGAGTCATTCGCTACGATCAGTACTTC. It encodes CASGKGGVIRYDQYF.

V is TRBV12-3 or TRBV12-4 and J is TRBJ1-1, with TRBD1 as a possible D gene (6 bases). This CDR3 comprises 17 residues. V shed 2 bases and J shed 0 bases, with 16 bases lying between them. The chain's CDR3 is CASSLSPGAKLNTEAFF. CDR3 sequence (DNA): TGTGCCAGCAGTTTATCGCCAGGGGCTAAACTGAACACTGAAGCTTTCTTT.

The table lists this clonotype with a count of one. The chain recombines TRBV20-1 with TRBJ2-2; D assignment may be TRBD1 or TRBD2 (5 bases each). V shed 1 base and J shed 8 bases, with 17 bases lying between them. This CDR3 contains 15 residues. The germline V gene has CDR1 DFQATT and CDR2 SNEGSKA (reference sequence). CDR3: CSARAGTLRCGELFF. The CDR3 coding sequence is TGCAGTGCTAGAGCAGGGACCCTTAGGTGTGGGGAGCTGTTTTTT.

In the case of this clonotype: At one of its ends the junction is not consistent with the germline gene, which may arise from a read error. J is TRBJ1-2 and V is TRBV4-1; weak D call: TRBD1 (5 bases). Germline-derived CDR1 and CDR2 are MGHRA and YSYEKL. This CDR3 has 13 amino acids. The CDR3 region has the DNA TGCTCCAGCAGCCAAAATATACGGGGCGGCTACACCTTC. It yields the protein CSSSQNIRGGYTF.